The 18 T cell receptor beta chains listed next were all sequenced from one sample in a study of blood T cell repertoires in COVID-19. Assay: immunoSEQ multiplex PCR; the TCRdb copy retains only in-frame clones and omits some. The repertoire holds roughly 190,000 clones, approximately 90% seen once, with roughly 21% in the top ten. Sample: peripheral blood. These receptor sequences come from a man aged 55 to 70 with active or convalescent COVID-19.

CDR3 residues: CATSDGARGLGEQYF. Here the CDR3 DNA reads TGTGCCACCAGTGATGGGGCCAGGGGTCTAGGAGAGCAGTACTTC. This rearrangement joins TRBV24-1 to TRBJ2-7, with D possibly matching TRBD1 (6 bases). Looked up from germline, CDR1 is KGHDR and CDR2 is SFDVKD. Trimming took 3 bases from V and 7 from J, leaving 18 bases between them. The CDR3 length is 15 residues.

The J gene is TRBJ1-5, the V gene TRBV2; D is perhaps TRBD1 (6 bases). Trimming stripped 5 bases from V and 7 bases from J, with 12 bases between. CDR1 and CDR2 from the germline V gene are SNHLY and FYNNEI. This CDR3 region has 13 residues. CDR3 loop: CASSYREGQPQHF. The CDR3 DNA reads as TGTGCCAGCAGTTACAGGGAGGGACAGCCCCAGCATTTT.

The V and J genes are TRBV11-2 and TRBJ2-3; tentatively, D is TRBD2 (7 bases). The V end lost 1 base, the J end lost 2 bases, and 19 bases lay between the germline ends. The germline gives CDR1 SGHAT, CDR2 FQNNGV. This CDR3 has 18 residues. The CDR3 loop is CASSLGRGQGYHTDTQYF. In DNA, the CDR3 is TGTGCCAGCAGCTTAGGGCGGGGGCAGGGCTATCACACAGATACGCAGTATTTT.

The J gene is TRBJ1-2, the V gene TRBV3-1 (or the pseudogene TRBV3-2), with 9 nucleotides matching TRBD1. CDR1 is LGHDT, CDR2 YNNKEL, per germline (reference sequence). V lost 4 bases to trimming and J lost 7 bases; unmatched junction nucleotides: 7. The CDR3 contains 14 residues. The chain's CDR3 is CASSPSGTGTGYTF. The DNA of the CDR3 is TGTGCCAGCAGCCCCAGCGGGACAGGGACTGGCTACACCTTC.

The chain couples TRBV29-1 to TRBJ2-3, with TRBD1 identical over 8 bases. The ends lost 3 bases at V and 4 bases at J; junction bases unmatched: 6. CDR1 and CDR2 (germline): SQVTM, ANQGSEA. This CDR3 contains 14 residues. The DNA of the CDR3 is TGCAGCGTTGACGGGGCAGGGGGCGCAGATACGCAGTATTTT. Protein product: CSVDGAGGADTQYF.

This clone was picked up one time. The rearrangement uses TRBV4-1 and TRBJ2-1, with 9 bases matching TRBD2. With V trimmed by 0 bases and J by 3 bases, 9 bases remained unmatched. From germline, CDR1 is MGHRA and CDR2 YSYEKL. The CDR3 totals 18 residues. CDR3 DNA sequence: TGCGCCAGCAGCCAAGAATCGACTAGCGGAACTATCTACAATGAGCAGTTCTTC. It encodes CASSQESTSGTIYNEQFF.

This clone was seen just once. The V call is TRBV10-3, the J call TRBJ2-7; D gene ambiguous. The CDR3 is 13 amino acids. Per the germline V gene, CDR1 is ENHRY and CDR2 is SYGVKD. Trimming stripped 2 bases from V and 6 bases from J, with 11 bases between. The CDR3, as DNA: TGTGCCATCAGTGAGCGTACTACCATCGAGCAGTACTTC. This codes for CAISERTTIEQYF.

Here the CDR3 DNA reads TGTGCCAGCAGCCCACCCTCTCAGACAGGGGCGGGAAGGAAACTGTTTTTT. Protein product: CASSPPSQTGAGRKLFF. The chain joins TRBV7-9 to TRBJ1-4; 8 bases fit TRBD1. V was clipped by 5 bases and J by 11 bases; unmatched bases: 19. The V gene's germline CDR1 is SEHNR and CDR2 FQNEAQ (reference sequence). The CDR3 sequence is 17 residues long.

This clone appeared once. The chain links TRBV19 to TRBJ2-3; D gene ambiguous. The CDR3 extends over 17 amino acids. V lost 1 base and J 6 bases, leaving 20 bases between the germline ends. Germline CDR1 is LNHDA and CDR2 is SQIVND (reference sequence). CDR3: CASSIVYDSTPRDTQYF. The DNA for the CDR3 is TGTGCCAGTAGTATAGTATATGATAGTACCCCGCGGGATACGCAGTATTTT.

V and J are TRBV6-6 and TRBJ1-5, with D tentatively TRBD1 (5 bases). Germline V gene sequence: CDR1 MNHNY, CDR2 SVGAGI (reference sequence). The CDR3 spans 14 residues. V gave up 2 bases and J gave up 4 bases, with 9 bases separating them. CDR3 DNA: TGTGCCAGCAGTTACGCCGGGGGAAATCAGCCCCAGCATTTT. Translation: CASSYAGGNQPQHF.

The V gene is TRBV19, the J gene TRBJ1-2; weak D call: TRBD1 (5 bases). Trimming removed 9 bases at V and 5 bases at J, with 16 bases between. The CDR3 length is 13 residues. Germline CDR1 and CDR2: LNHDA and SQIVND (reference sequence). The CDR3 reads CASTFGAGYGYTF. CDR3 coding DNA: TGTGCCAGCACCTTTGGGGCGGGGTATGGCTACACCTTC.

DNA for the CDR3: TGTGCCAGCAGCCTAGTCCCAGATACGCAGTATTTT. Translated, it gives CASSLVPDTQYF. The chain carries TRBV4-2 and TRBJ2-3; unclear D gene. CDR1 is LGHNA, CDR2 YNFKEQ, per germline. The CDR3 sequence is 12 residues long. Trimming removed 4 bases from V and 4 bases from J, with 6 bases in between.

The chain carries TRBV5-1 and TRBJ2-7, with 9 positions matching TRBD1. Germline loops: CDR1 SGHRS, CDR2 YFSETQ. There are 14 residues in the CDR3. Unmatched junction bases numbered 8, after V lost 5 bases and J lost 5 bases. The CDR3 loop reads CASSPGQGGNEQYF. The DNA for the CDR3 is TGCGCCAGCAGTCCGGGACAGGGAGGGAACGAGCAGTACTTC.

The chain recombines TRBV30 with TRBJ1-4; D unclear. Trimming removed 1 base at V and 4 bases at J, with 10 bases between. CDR1 GTSNPN and CDR2 SVGIG come from the germline V gene (reference sequence). The CDR3 consists of 14 residues. CDR3 residues: CAWSGGRRNEKLFF. The CDR3 DNA sequence: TGTGCCTGGAGTGGAGGGCGACGTAATGAAAAACTGTTTTTT.

The chain joins TRBV11-3 to TRBJ2-7; tentative D call: TRBD2 (6 bases). From germline, CDR1 is SGHNT and CDR2 YENEEA. Trimming took 5 bases from V and 2 from J, leaving 10 bases between them. The CDR3 contains 13 residues. CDR3 in DNA: TGTGCCAGCAGCGTTAGCGGAGCCTACGAGCAGTACTTC. Protein product: CASSVSGAYEQYF. The entire variable domain, with the rest obtained from reference TRBV11-3 and TRBJ2-7, is as follows: EAGVVQSPRYKIIEKKQPVAFWCNPISGHNTLYWYLQNLGQGPELLIRYENEEAVDDSQLPKDRFSAERLKGVDSTLKIQPAELGDSAVYLCASSVSGAYEQYFGPGTRLTVT.

The chain couples TRBV19 to TRBJ2-2; 9 nucleotides match TRBD1. The length of the CDR3 is 15 residues. Germline trimming cut 5 bases from V and 6 bases from J; bases unmatched to any gene: 7. From germline, CDR1 is LNHDA and CDR2 SQIVND (reference sequence). CDR3 sequence reads: CASSWTGASPGELFF. The CDR3 DNA reads TGTGCCAGTAGTTGGACAGGGGCCTCGCCCGGGGAGCTGTTTTTT.

J is TRBJ1-3 and V is TRBV5-1; tentatively, D is TRBD1 (5 bases). CDR1 and CDR2 from the germline V gene are SGHRS and YFSETQ. V dropped 4 bases and J dropped 8 bases, with 13 bases sitting between them. The CDR3 consists of 13 residues. In DNA form, the CDR3 reads TGCGCCAGCAGCGGGAGTCGGGGGGACACCATATATTTT. Amino acid sequence: CASSGSRGDTIYF.

Here the CDR3 reads CASSLARAGANEQFF. The CDR3 DNA is TGTGCCAGCAGCTTAGCGAGGGCAGGGGCTAATGAGCAGTTCTTC. The J gene is TRBJ2-1, the V gene TRBV7-9; weak D call: TRBD1 (6 bases). This CDR3 has 15 amino acids. The ends were cut back, 0 bases at V and 7 bases at J, with 13 bases in the middle. From germline, CDR1 is SEHNR and CDR2 FQNEAQ (reference sequence). Using reference TRBV7-9 and TRBJ2-1 for the parts outside the CDR3, the full variable domain is DTGVSQNPRHKITKRGQNVTFRCDPISEHNRLYWYRQTLGQGPEFLTYFQNEAQLEKSRLLSDRFSAERPKGSFSTLEIQRTEQGDSAMYLCASSLARAGANEQFFGPGTRLTVL.